This T cell receptor (beta chain) was profiled in a study of blood T cells in healthy people across ages. Study findings and constraints: Strong correlation existed between TCR beta diversity and naive T cell percentage. The lack of PBMC sorting stopped any conclusive naive versus antigen-experienced comparison.

Points on this clonotype: The antigen is undetermined.

Primers used in a second PCR of about 7 to 12 cycles were a sample-barcoded 5' primer and a J-beta primer mix. Each cDNA molecule received a tag from a template-switch adaptor that had 12 random nucleotides. One entry per CDR3 protein results from TCRdb running MiXCR on the 5' RACE reads. The table has hundreds of thousands of distinct CDR3 sequences, approximately 50% seen once. The V gene's germline CDR1 is MDHEN and CDR2 SYDVKM. Trimming cost V 5 bases and J 2 bases; bases outside gene matches: 9. The CDR3 totals 16 residues. The gene calls are TRBV28 and TRBJ2-7; 10 bases fit TRBD2. The sequenced sample was blood. The sequence derives from an older woman in good health. Written as DNA, the CDR3 is TGTGCCAGCAGTACGGGGGCTACTAGCGGGACCTACGAGCAGTACTTC. Translating it yields CASSTGATSGTYEQYF.